The rows below give T cell receptor beta chains drawn from one sample of a study of identical twins. From the 5' RACE reads, TCRdb called clonotypes with MiXCR, one entry per CDR3 protein. The sample carries some 900,000 distinct CDR3 sequences, around an eighth recorded once. This sample was shared with a second study, whose subject was yellow fever vaccine responses in identical twins.

Material for sequencing was PBMCs. Receptors were obtained from a woman aged 18-30 years in good health. CDR3s include the opening cysteine and the closing phenylalanine or tryptophan. A D gene is named only where the DNA matches it firmly. Rows may omit the clone size; those that give it use once, few, many or a size class.

v_call: TRBV14
clone_size: few
d_call: TRBD2
j_call: TRBJ2-4
cdr3_nt: TGTGCCAGCAGCCTTGGCCTAGCGGTCATTCAGTACTTC
cdr3_aa: CASSLGLAVIQYF

v_call: TRBV5-1
clone_size: many
d_call: TRBD1
j_call: TRBJ1-1
cdr3_nt: TGCGCCAGCAGCTCTGGACAGGGGTTATCGAACACTGAAGCTTTCTTT
cdr3_aa: CASSSGQGLSNTEAFF

v_call: TRBV15
clone_size: -
d_call: -
j_call: TRBJ1-4
cdr3_nt: TGTGCCACCAGCTCCCCTTTGGACGGGAATGAAAAACTGTTTTTT
cdr3_aa: CATSSPLDGNEKLFF

v_call: TRBV7-9
clone_size: -
d_call: TRBD1
j_call: TRBJ2-3
cdr3_nt: TGTGCCAGCAGCTTCCGCAGGACAGGGGCCCCAGATACGCAGTATTTT
cdr3_aa: CASSFRRTGAPDTQYF

v_call: TRBV11-1
clone_size: few
d_call: TRBD2
j_call: TRBJ2-7
cdr3_nt: TGTGCCAGCAGCTTAGCCCAAGATGTCGCCCCTTCTAGCGGGAGGGCCAAGTACGAGCAGTACTTC
cdr3_aa: CASSLAQDVAPSSGRAKYEQYF

v_call: TRBV6-2/TRBV6-3
clone_size: many
d_call: TRBD2
j_call: TRBJ2-5
cdr3_nt: TGTGCCAGCAAAAACAACGTAGCGGGGGGGCTCGGGACCCAGTACTTC
cdr3_aa: CASKNNVAGGLGTQYF

v_call: TRBV15
clone_size: once
d_call: TRBD2
j_call: TRBJ2-7
cdr3_nt: TGTGCCACCAGCGGGGGGGATTCCTACGAGCAGTACTTC
cdr3_aa: CATSGGDSYEQYF

v_call: TRBV19
clone_size: -
d_call: TRBD1
j_call: TRBJ2-1
cdr3_nt: TGTGCCAGTAGTGGACAGGGGGCGGGAAACAATGAGCAGTTCTTC
cdr3_aa: CASSGQGAGNNEQFF

v_call: TRBV20-1
clone_size: many
d_call: -
j_call: TRBJ2-1
cdr3_nt: TGCAGTGCTAGGGGGATGGGGGCCCAGTACAATGAGCAGTTCTTC
cdr3_aa: CSARGMGAQYNEQFF

v_call: TRBV10-2
clone_size: -
d_call: -
j_call: TRBJ1-2
cdr3_nt: TGCGCCAGCAGTCGGCGGGATGGCTACACCTTC
cdr3_aa: CASSRRDGYTF

v_call: TRBV3-1
clone_size: many
d_call: -
j_call: TRBJ1-4
cdr3_nt: TGTGCCAGCAGGATAGGTACAGGGCCTAATGAAAAACTGTTTTTT
cdr3_aa: CASRIGTGPNEKLFF

v_call: TRBV12-3/TRBV12-4
clone_size: few
d_call: -
j_call: TRBJ2-7
cdr3_nt: TGTGCCAGCAGTTTTGGCACGGTTCCCTACGAGCAGTACTTC
cdr3_aa: CASSFGTVPYEQYF

v_call: TRBV29-1
clone_size: -
d_call: TRBD1
j_call: TRBJ1-4
cdr3_nt: TGCAGCGCGACAGGGGGTGGCGGAAATGAAAAACTGTTTTTT
cdr3_aa: CSATGGGGNEKLFF

v_call: TRBV7-2
clone_size: -
d_call: -
j_call: TRBJ2-1
cdr3_nt: TGTGCCAGCAGCTCCTATAGCGGCGATTACAATGAGCAGTTCTTC
cdr3_aa: CASSSYSGDYNEQFF

v_call: TRBV9
clone_size: -
d_call: -
j_call: TRBJ2-1
cdr3_nt: TGTGCCAGCAGCTCTTTGCGGGACGATGAGCAGTTCTTC
cdr3_aa: CASSSLRDDEQFF

v_call: TRBV11-2
clone_size: -
d_call: -
j_call: TRBJ2-3
cdr3_nt: TGTGCCAGCAATGGCCTCACAGATACGCAGTATTTT
cdr3_aa: CASNGLTDTQYF

v_call: TRBV12-5
clone_size: -
d_call: TRBD2
j_call: TRBJ2-1
cdr3_nt: TGTGCTAGTGGTTTGCCAAGGACTAGCGGCACCTACAATGAGCAGTTCTTC
cdr3_aa: CASGLPRTSGTYNEQFF

v_call: TRBV15
clone_size: few
d_call: TRBD2
j_call: TRBJ2-2
cdr3_nt: TGTGCCACCAGCACCACCTCGGGACTAGCTGGGGCCGGGGAGCTGTTTTTT
cdr3_aa: CATSTTSGLAGAGELFF

v_call: TRBV12-3/TRBV12-4
clone_size: many
d_call: -
j_call: TRBJ1-1
cdr3_nt: TGTGCCAGCAGTTTAGCCAAAACTGGAAACACTGAAGCTTTCTTT
cdr3_aa: CASSLAKTGNTEAFF

v_call: TRBV12-3/TRBV12-4
clone_size: -
d_call: -
j_call: TRBJ2-7
cdr3_nt: TGTGCCAGCAGTTTAAGGGGGGGCGGCTCCTACGAGCAGTACTTC
cdr3_aa: CASSLRGGGSYEQYF

v_call: TRBV12-3/TRBV12-4
clone_size: many
d_call: -
j_call: TRBJ2-7
cdr3_nt: TGTGCCAGCAGTTTAGGGGACCCTCCCTACGAGCAGTACTTC
cdr3_aa: CASSLGDPPYEQYF

v_call: TRBV9
clone_size: few
d_call: TRBD2
j_call: TRBJ2-3
cdr3_nt: TGTGCCAGCAGCCCCCTCAGCGGGATAAGCACAGATACGCAGTATTTT
cdr3_aa: CASSPLSGISTDTQYF

v_call: TRBV10-3
clone_size: -
d_call: -
j_call: TRBJ2-3
cdr3_nt: TGTGCCATCAGTTTCTCAGGGGGCACAGATACGCAGTATTTT
cdr3_aa: CAISFSGGTDTQYF

v_call: TRBV29-1
clone_size: -
d_call: -
j_call: TRBJ2-6
cdr3_nt: TGCAGCGCAGGAACTGGGGCCAACGTCCTGACTTTC
cdr3_aa: CSAGTGANVLTF

v_call: TRBV7-8
clone_size: few
d_call: -
j_call: TRBJ2-3
cdr3_nt: TGTGCCAGCAGCTACCGGTTTGAGTCCGGGGGCGGGGGAGATACGCAGTATTTT
cdr3_aa: CASSYRFESGGGGDTQYF

v_call: TRBV4-1
clone_size: many
d_call: TRBD2
j_call: TRBJ2-1
cdr3_nt: TGCGCCAGCAGCCAAGATGGGGGACTAGCTTACAATGAGCAGTTCTTC
cdr3_aa: CASSQDGGLAYNEQFF

v_call: TRBV2
clone_size: -
d_call: -
j_call: TRBJ2-2
cdr3_nt: TGTGCCAGCAGGGCGACGACGGGGTTGACCGGGGAGCTGTTTTTT
cdr3_aa: CASRATTGLTGELFF

v_call: TRBV20-1
clone_size: few
d_call: -
j_call: TRBJ1-1
cdr3_nt: TGCAGTGCTAGAGCACACCCGAACACTGAAGCTTTCTTT
cdr3_aa: CSARAHPNTEAFF

v_call: TRBV5-1
clone_size: -
d_call: TRBD2
j_call: TRBJ2-1
cdr3_nt: TGCGCCAGCAGCTTAGCATTAGGGACTAGCAATGAGCAGTTCTTC
cdr3_aa: CASSLALGTSNEQFF

v_call: TRBV10-2
clone_size: few
d_call: -
j_call: TRBJ1-6
cdr3_nt: TGCGCCAGCAGTGAGGCTGGGACACCAAATTCACCCCTCCACTTT
cdr3_aa: CASSEAGTPNSPLHF

v_call: TRBV12-3/TRBV12-4
clone_size: -
d_call: TRBD1
j_call: TRBJ2-3
cdr3_nt: TGTGCCAGCAGTTCAGAGCAGGGGGCTACAGATACGCAGTATTTT
cdr3_aa: CASSSEQGATDTQYF

v_call: TRBV4-1
clone_size: -
d_call: TRBD2
j_call: TRBJ2-5
cdr3_nt: TGCGCCAGCAGCCAAGTACTAGCGGAGTACCAAGAGACCCAGTACTTC
cdr3_aa: CASSQVLAEYQETQYF

v_call: TRBV27
clone_size: -
d_call: TRBD1
j_call: TRBJ2-7
cdr3_nt: TGTGCCAGCAGTTCACCCACAGGGGGCGAGCAGTACTTC
cdr3_aa: CASSSPTGGEQYF

v_call: TRBV12-5
clone_size: few
d_call: -
j_call: TRBJ2-3
cdr3_nt: TGTGCTAGTGGTTTGCCAGATACGCAGTATTTT
cdr3_aa: CASGLPDTQYF

v_call: TRBV7-6
clone_size: few
d_call: -
j_call: TRBJ2-5
cdr3_nt: TGTGCCAGCAGCTTAGTTCTGAATCAAGAGACCCAGTACTTC
cdr3_aa: CASSLVLNQETQYF

v_call: TRBV15
clone_size: -
d_call: TRBD2
j_call: TRBJ2-2
cdr3_nt: TGTGCCACCAGCAGAGATTCCCTGTGGCTAGCGGGAGATCGGGGCGGGGAGCTGTTTTTT
cdr3_aa: CATSRDSLWLAGDRGGELFF

v_call: TRBV20-1
clone_size: -
d_call: TRBD1
j_call: TRBJ1-5
cdr3_nt: TGCAGTGTCAGGGGGCGCGGGGCTTTCAATCAGCCCCAGCATTTT
cdr3_aa: CSVRGRGAFNQPQHF

v_call: TRBV28
clone_size: -
d_call: -
j_call: TRBJ2-1
cdr3_nt: TGTGCCAGCAGGATCCGGGACTTTCCTTACAATGAGCAGTTCTTC
cdr3_aa: CASRIRDFPYNEQFF

v_call: TRBV18
clone_size: few
d_call: TRBD1
j_call: TRBJ2-3
cdr3_nt: TGTGCCAGCTCACCGACACTTGGACAGGGGGCCCGCACAGATACGCAGTATTTT
cdr3_aa: CASSPTLGQGARTDTQYF

v_call: TRBV11-2
clone_size: -
d_call: -
j_call: TRBJ2-1
cdr3_nt: TGTGCCAGCAACCGAATGACTAGGGTCGGAGAGCACAATGAGCAGTTCTTC
cdr3_aa: CASNRMTRVGEHNEQFF

v_call: TRBV10-3
clone_size: many
d_call: -
j_call: TRBJ1-1
cdr3_nt: TGTGCCTCTCAGGACAGCCTGAACACTGAAGCTTTCTTT
cdr3_aa: CASQDSLNTEAFF